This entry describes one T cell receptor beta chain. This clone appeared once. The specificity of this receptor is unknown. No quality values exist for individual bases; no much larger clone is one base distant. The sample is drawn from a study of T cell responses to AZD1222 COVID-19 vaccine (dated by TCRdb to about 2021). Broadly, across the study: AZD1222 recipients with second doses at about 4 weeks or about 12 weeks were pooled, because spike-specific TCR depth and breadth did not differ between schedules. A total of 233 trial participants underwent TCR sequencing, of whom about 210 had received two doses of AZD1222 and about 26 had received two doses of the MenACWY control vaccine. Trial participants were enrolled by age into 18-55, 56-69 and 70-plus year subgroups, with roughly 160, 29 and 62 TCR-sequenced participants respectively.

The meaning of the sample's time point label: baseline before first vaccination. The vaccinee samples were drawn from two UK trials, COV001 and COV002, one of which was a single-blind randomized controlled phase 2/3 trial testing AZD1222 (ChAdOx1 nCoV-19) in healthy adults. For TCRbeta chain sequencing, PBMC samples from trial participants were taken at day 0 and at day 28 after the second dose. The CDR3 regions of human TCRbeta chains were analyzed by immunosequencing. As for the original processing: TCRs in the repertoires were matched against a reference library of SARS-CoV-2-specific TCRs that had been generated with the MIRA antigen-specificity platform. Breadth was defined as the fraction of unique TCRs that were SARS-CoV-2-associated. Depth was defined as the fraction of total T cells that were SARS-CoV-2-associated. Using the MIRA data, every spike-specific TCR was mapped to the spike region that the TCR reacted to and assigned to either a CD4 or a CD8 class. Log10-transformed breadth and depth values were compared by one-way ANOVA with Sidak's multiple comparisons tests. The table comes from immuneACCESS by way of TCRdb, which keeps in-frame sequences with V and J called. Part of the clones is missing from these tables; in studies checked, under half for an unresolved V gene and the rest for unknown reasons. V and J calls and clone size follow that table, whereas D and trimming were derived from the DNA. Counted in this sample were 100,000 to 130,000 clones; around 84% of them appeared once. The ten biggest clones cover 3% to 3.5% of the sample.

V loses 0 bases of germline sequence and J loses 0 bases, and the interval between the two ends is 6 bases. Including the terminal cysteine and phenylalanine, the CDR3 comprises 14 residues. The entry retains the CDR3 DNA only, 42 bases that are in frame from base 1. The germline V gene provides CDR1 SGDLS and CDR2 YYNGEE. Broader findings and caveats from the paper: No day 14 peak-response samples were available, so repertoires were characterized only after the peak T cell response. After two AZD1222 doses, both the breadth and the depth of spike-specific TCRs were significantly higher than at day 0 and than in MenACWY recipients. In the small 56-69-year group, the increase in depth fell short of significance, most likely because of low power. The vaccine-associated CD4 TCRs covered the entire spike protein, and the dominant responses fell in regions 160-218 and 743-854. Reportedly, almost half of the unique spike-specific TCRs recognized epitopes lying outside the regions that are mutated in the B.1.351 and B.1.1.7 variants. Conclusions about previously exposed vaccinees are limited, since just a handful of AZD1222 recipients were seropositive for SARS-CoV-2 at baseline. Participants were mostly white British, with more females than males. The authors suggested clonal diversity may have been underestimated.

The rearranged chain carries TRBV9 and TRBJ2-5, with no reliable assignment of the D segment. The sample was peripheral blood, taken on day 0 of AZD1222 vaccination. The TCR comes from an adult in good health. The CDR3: CASSVGHYQETQYF. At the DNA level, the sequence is TGTGCCAGCAGCGTAGGACACTACCAAGAGACCCAGTACTTC.